One and the same sample provided the 8 T cell receptor beta chains below, sequenced in a study of OX40 agonist ivuxolimab in advanced cancers. Profiling relied on immunoSEQ multiplex PCR, and the TCRdb table lists in-frame clones only, not all of them. This table holds more than 55,000 clones, 79% found once. The input for sequencing was CD4+ or CD8+ T cells sorted from blood, taken in a trial of the OX40 agonist ivuxolimab. All receptors derive from an adult with an advanced solid tumor such as melanoma, head and neck, liver or kidney cancer.

Turning to this clone: A much larger clone differs by one base, so this may be a read error. Other DNA sequences within the sample encode an identical CDR3. The J gene is TRBJ1-2, the V gene TRBV5-6, with 7 bases matching TRBD1. The CDR3 has 14 amino acids. In germline, CDR1 is SGHDT, CDR2 YYEEEE. V trimming: 5 bases; J trimming: 8 bases; junction bases outside the gene matches: 12. The CDR3 coding sequence is TGTGCCAGCAGACAGGGGACCCGGGGGGAAGGCTACACCTTC. It is translated as CASRQGTRGEGYTF.

In its sample, this clone was seen once. V usage is TRBV27 and J usage is TRBJ2-2, with D possibly being TRBD1 (5 bases). Germline CDR1 MNHEY, CDR2 SMNVEV (reference sequence). The germline V and J ends were trimmed by 5 bases and 9 bases, with 13 bases remaining between them. This CDR3 contains 13 residues. The CDR3 loop is CASSATEARELFF. The DNA of the CDR3 is TGTGCCAGCAGTGCGACAGAGGCCCGGGAGCTGTTTTTT.

This clone was picked up one time. The rearrangement joins TRBV6-5 to TRBJ1-1; weak D call: TRBD1 (5 bases). The germline V and J ends were trimmed by 0 bases and 2 bases, with 13 bases remaining between them. The V gene's germline CDR1 is MNHEY and CDR2 SVGAGI. The CDR3 covers 16 residues. The chain's CDR3 is CASSYSKGVANTEAFF. CDR3 DNA sequence: TGTGCCAGCAGTTACTCGAAAGGGGTGGCCAACACTGAAGCTTTCTTT.

V and J are TRBV5-1 and TRBJ2-1, with 10 bases aligning to TRBD2. The CDR3 consists of 18 residues. The V segment lost 2 bases and the J segment 3 bases; nucleotides outside the gene matches: 11. From germline, CDR1 is SGHRS and CDR2 YFSETQ. CDR3 in DNA: TGCGCCAGCAGCTTACGCTCAGCGGGAGGGACACTCTACAATGAGCAGTTCTTC. Its protein product is CASSLRSAGGTLYNEQFF.

This chain connects TRBV4-2 to TRBJ2-2; 10 nucleotides align to TRBD2. CDR3 length: 17 residues. V lost 1 base to trimming and J lost 3 bases; unmatched junction nucleotides: 5. Germline loops: CDR1 LGHNA, CDR2 YNFKEQ. The CDR3 reads CASSQVTSGVDTGELFF. The DNA for the CDR3 is TGTGCCAGCAGCCAAGTCACTAGCGGGGTTGACACCGGGGAGCTGTTTTTT.

The chain recombines TRBV6-5 with TRBJ2-5; D is uncertain. V lost 7 bases, J lost 5 bases, and 8 bases lay in between. Germline V gene lookup returns CDR1 MNHEY and CDR2 SVGAGI. This CDR3 is 11 amino acids long. The CDR3 spells CASILGETQYF. The CDR3 DNA sequence: TGTGCCAGCATCCTAGGGGAGACCCAGTACTTC.

This clone was seen once. Other nucleotide sequences in the sample specify the same CDR3. The chain carries TRBV11-2 and TRBJ2-5, with D unresolved. Germline-derived CDR1 and CDR2 are SGHAT and FQNNGV. There are 11 residues in the CDR3. V gave up 3 bases and J gave up 5 bases, with 4 bases separating them. CDR3 sequence (DNA): TGTGCCAGCAGCTTCGGGGAGACCCAGTACTTC. Its protein is CASSFGETQYF.

This chain links TRBV11-2 with TRBJ2-3; perhaps TRBD2 as D (6 bases). The germline CDR1 and CDR2 sequences are SGHAT and FQNNGV. The length of the CDR3 is 17 residues. The germline V and J ends were trimmed by 2 bases and 0 bases, with 15 bases remaining between them. The CDR3 region is CASSLRPSGTSTDTQYF. In nucleotides, the CDR3 is TGTGCCAGCAGCTTAAGGCCCTCGGGGACTAGCACAGATACGCAGTATTTT.